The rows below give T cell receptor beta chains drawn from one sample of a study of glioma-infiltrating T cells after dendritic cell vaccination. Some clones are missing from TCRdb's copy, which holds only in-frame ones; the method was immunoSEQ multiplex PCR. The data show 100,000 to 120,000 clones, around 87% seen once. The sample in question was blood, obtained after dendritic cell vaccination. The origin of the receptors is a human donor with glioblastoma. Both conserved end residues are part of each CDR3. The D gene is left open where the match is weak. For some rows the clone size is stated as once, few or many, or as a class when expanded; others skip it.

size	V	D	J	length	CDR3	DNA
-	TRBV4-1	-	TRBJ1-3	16	CASSQGQGNSGNTIYF	TGCGCCAGCAGCCAAGGGCAGGGGAATTCTGGAAACACCATATATTTT
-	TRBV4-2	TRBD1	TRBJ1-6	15	CASSLAGTGNSPLHF	TGTGCCAGCAGCCTAGCCGGGACAGGCAATTCCCCCCTCCACTTT
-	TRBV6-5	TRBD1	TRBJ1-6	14	CAGQGAGYNSPLHF	TGTGCCGGCCAGGGGGCGGGTTATAATTCACCCCTCCACTTT
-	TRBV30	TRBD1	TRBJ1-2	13	CAWHPGQGNGYTF	TGTGCCTGGCACCCTGGACAGGGCAATGGCTACACCTTC
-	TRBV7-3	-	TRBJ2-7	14	CASSLKSGGYEQYF	TGTGCCAGCAGCTTAAAATCCGGAGGATACGAGCAGTACTTC
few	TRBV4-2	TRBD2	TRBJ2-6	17	CASSSSGGASGANVLTF	TGTGCCAGCAGCTCTAGCGGGGGGGCCTCTGGGGCCAACGTCCTGACTTTC
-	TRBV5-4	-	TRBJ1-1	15	CASSQDRQGDTEAFF	TGTGCCAGCAGCCAAGATCGGCAGGGTGACACTGAAGCTTTCTTT
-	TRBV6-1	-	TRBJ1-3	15	CASSEHSGPGNTIYF	TGTGCCAGCAGTGAGCACAGCGGCCCTGGAAACACCATATATTTT
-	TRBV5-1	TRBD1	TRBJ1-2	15	CASSFTSGTGNGYTF	TGCGCCAGCAGCTTTACAAGTGGGACAGGGAATGGCTACACCTTC
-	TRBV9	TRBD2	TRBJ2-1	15	CASSESGSAYNEQFF	TGTGCCAGCAGCGAAAGCGGGAGCGCCTACAATGAGCAGTTCTTC
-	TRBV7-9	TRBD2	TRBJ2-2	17	CASSFATSGSLSGELFF	TGTGCCAGCAGCTTCGCAACTAGCGGGAGTCTTAGCGGGGAGCTGTTTTTT
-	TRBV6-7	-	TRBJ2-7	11	CASSYEKWQYF	TGTGCCAGCAGTTACGAGAAGTGGCAGTACTTC
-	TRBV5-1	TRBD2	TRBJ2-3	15	CASSPLAGGPTTQYF	TGCGCCAGCAGCCCCCTAGCGGGGGGGCCGACGACGCAGTATTTT
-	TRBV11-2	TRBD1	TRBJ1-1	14	CASTQTGGSTEAFF	TGTGCCAGCACTCAGACAGGGGGCAGCACTGAAGCTTTCTTT
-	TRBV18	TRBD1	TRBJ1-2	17	CASSPPGQGISNYGYTF	TGTGCCAGCTCACCGCCGGGACAGGGGATCTCTAACTATGGCTACACCTTC
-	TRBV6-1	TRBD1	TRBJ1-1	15	CASSEAGQARTEAFF	TGTGCCAGCAGTGAAGCGGGACAGGCCAGGACTGAAGCTTTCTTT
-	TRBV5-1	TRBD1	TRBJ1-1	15	CASSLGQGMNTEAFF	TGCGCCAGCAGCCTCGGACAGGGGATGAACACTGAAGCTTTCTTT
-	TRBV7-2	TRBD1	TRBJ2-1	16	CASSLGVGGQGAEQFF	TGTGCCAGCAGCTTAGGAGTCGGGGGCCAGGGGGCTGAGCAGTTCTTC
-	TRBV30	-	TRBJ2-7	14	CAWSVGGGSGEQYF	TGTGCCTGGAGTGTTGGGGGGGGCTCAGGCGAGCAGTACTTC
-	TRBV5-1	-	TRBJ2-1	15	CASRPKTGGFGEQFF	TGCGCCAGCAGGCCCAAAACGGGGGGCTTCGGCGAGCAGTTCTTC
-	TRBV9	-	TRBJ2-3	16	CASSVAAGLSTDTQYF	TGTGCCAGCAGCGTAGCCGCGGGCCTTAGCACAGATACGCAGTATTTT
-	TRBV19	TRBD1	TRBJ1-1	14	CASSIGAGGTEAFF	TGTGCCAGTAGTATTGGGGCAGGGGGCACTGAAGCTTTCTTT
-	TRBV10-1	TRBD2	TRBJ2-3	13	CASSEGGGDTQYF	TGCGCCAGCAGTGAGGGGGGGGGAGATACGCAGTATTTT
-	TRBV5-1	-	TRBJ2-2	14	CASRWTPSDGELFF	TGCGCCAGCAGATGGACACCCTCCGACGGGGAGCTGTTTTTT
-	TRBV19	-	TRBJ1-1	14	CASSIRGGTGEAFF	TGTGCCAGTAGTATTAGAGGGGGAACAGGTGAAGCTTTCTTT
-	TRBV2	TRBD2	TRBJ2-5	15	CASSSLGGRGETQYF	TGTGCCAGCAGTTCCCTTGGCGGGAGGGGGGAGACCCAGTACTTC